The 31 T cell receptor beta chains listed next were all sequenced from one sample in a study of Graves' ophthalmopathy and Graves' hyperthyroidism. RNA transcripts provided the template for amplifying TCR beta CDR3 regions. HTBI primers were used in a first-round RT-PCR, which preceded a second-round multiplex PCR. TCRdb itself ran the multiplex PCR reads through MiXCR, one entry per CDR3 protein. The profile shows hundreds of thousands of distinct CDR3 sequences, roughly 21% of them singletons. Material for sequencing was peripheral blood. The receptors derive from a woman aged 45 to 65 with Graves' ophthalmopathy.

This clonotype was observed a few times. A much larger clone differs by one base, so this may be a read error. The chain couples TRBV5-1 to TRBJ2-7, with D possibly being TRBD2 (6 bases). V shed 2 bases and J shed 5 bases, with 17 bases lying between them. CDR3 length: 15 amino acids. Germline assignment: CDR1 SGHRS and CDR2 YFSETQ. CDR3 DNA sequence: TGCGCCAGCAGCTTAACTAGCAGGAGCAGAAACGAGCAGTACTTC. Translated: CASSLTSRSRNEQYF.

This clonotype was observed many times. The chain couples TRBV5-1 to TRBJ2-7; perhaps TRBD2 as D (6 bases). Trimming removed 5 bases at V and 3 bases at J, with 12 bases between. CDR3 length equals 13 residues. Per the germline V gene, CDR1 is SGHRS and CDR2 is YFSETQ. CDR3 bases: TGCGCCAGCAGAAAGGAGGAGGGCTACGAGCAGTACTTC. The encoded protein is CASRKEEGYEQYF. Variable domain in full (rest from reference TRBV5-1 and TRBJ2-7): KAGVTQTPRYLIKTRGQQVTLSCSPISGHRSVSWYQQTPGQGLQFLFEYFSETQRNKGNFPGRFSGRQFSNSRSEMNVSTLELGDSALYLCASRKEEGYEQYFGPGTRLTVT.

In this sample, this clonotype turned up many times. CDR3 sequence (DNA): TGTGCCAGCAGTTTACTGGCGGAGGGGGACGAGCAGTACTTC. Translation: CASSLLAEGDEQYF. The chain links TRBV12-3 or TRBV12-4 to TRBJ2-7; D may be TRBD1 or TRBD2 (6 bases each). The CDR3 extends over 14 amino acids. With 2 bases removed from V and 5 bases from J, the gap between germline ends came to 13 bases.

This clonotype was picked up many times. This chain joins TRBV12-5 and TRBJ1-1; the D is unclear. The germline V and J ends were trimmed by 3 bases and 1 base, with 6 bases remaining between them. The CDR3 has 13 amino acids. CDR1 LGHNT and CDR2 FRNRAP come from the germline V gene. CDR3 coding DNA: TGTGCTAGTGGTTTCGGCGGGAACACTGAAGCTTTCTTT. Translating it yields CASGFGGNTEAFF.

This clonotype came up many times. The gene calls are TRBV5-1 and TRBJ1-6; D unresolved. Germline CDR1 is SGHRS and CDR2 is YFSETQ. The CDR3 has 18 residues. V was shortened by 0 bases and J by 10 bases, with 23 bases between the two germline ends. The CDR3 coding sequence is TGCGCCAGCAGCTTGGGCCCGCCTAATGAGATTTTTGGATCACCCCTCCACTTT. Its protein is CASSLGPPNEIFGSPLHF. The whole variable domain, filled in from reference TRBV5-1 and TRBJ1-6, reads KAGVTQTPRYLIKTRGQQVTLSCSPISGHRSVSWYQQTPGQGLQFLFEYFSETQRNKGNFPGRFSGRQFSNSRSEMNVSTLELGDSALYLCASSLGPPNEIFGSPLHFGNGTRLTVT.

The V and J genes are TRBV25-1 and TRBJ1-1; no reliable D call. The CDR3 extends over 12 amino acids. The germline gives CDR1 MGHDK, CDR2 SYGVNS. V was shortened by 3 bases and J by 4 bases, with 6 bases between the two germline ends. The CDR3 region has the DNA TGTGCCAGCAGTGAGTCGGGCACTGAAGCTTTCTTT. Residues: CASSESGTEAFF. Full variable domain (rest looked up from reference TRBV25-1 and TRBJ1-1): EADIYQTPRYLVIGTGKKITLECSQTMGHDKMYWYQQDPGMELHLIHYSYGVNSTEKGDLSSESTVSRIRTEHFPLTLESARPSHTSQYLCASSESGTEAFFGQGTRLTVV.

The DNA of the CDR3 is TGTGCCAGCACCGAGGGGGTTAGCAATCAGCCCCAGCATTTT. It is translated as CASTEGVSNQPQHF. The chain carries TRBV6-1 and TRBJ1-5, with D tentatively TRBD1 (6 bases). This CDR3 spans 14 amino acids. V dropped 7 bases and J dropped 0 bases, with 10 bases sitting between them. CDR1 is MNHNS, CDR2 SASEGT, per germline.

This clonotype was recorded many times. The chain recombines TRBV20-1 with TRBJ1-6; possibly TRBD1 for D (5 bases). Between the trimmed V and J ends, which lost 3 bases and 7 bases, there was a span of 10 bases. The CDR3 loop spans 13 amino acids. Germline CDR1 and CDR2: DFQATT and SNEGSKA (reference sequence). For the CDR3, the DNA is TGCAGTGCTAGGCTCAGGGAGAATTCACCCCTCCACTTT. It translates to CSARLRENSPLHF.

The DNA for the CDR3 is TGTGCCAGCAGCCAAGTCGGGGGCACAGATACGCAGTATTTT. It yields the protein CASSQVGGTDTQYF. The J gene is TRBJ2-3, the V gene TRBV3-1; tentatively, D is TRBD2 (5 bases). CDR1 is LGHDT and CDR2 is YNNKEL in the germline V gene (reference sequence). V lost 1 base to trimming and J lost 1 base, with 6 bases between them. The CDR3 covers 14 residues.

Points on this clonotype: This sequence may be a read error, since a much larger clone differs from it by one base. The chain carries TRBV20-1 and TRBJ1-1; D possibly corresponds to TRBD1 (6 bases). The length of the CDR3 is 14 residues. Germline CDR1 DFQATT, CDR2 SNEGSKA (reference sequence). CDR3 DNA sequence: TGCGGTGCTATCTTAGCACAGGGAGGCACTGAAGCTTTCTTT. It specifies CGAILAQGGTEAFF.

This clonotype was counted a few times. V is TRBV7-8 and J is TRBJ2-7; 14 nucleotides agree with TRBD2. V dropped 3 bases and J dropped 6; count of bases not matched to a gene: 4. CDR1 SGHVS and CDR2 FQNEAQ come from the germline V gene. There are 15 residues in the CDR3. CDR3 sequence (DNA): TGTGCCAGCAGCTTTGGGACTAGCGGGAGTCGCGAGCAGTACTTC. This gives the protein CASSFGTSGSREQYF.

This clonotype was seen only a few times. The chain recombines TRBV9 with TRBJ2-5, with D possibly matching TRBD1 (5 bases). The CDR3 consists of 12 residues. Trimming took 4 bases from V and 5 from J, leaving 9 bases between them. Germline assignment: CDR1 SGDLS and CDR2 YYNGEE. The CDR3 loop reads CASSPQDETQYF. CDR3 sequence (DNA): TGTGCCAGCAGCCCACAGGACGAGACCCAGTACTTC.

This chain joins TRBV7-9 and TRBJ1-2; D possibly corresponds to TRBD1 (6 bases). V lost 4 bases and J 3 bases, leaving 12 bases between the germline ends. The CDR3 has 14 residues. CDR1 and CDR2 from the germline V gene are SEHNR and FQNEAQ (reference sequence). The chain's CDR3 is CASSSPQGYYGYTF. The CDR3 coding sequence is TGTGCCAGCAGCTCCCCACAGGGATACTATGGCTACACCTTC.

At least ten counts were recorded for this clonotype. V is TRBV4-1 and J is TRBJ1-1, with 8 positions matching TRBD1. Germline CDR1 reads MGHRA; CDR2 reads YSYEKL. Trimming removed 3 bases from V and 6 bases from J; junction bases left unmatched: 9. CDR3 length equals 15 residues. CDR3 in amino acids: CASSHGTGGNPEAFF. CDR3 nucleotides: TGCGCCAGCAGCCACGGAACAGGGGGTAACCCTGAAGCTTTCTTT.

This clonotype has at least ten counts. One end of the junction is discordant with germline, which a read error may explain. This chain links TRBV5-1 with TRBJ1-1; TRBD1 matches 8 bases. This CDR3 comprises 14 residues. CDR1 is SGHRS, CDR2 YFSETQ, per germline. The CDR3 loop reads CASSLGQGDTKAFF. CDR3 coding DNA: TGCGCCAGCAGCCTCGGACAGGGAGACACTAAAGCTTTCTTT.

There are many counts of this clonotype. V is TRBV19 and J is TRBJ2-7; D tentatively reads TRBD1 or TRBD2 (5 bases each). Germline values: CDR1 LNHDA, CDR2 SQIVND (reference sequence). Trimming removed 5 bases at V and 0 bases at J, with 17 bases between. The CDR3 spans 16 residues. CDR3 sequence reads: CASSSTPGPASYEQYF. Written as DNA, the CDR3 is TGTGCCAGTAGTTCAACCCCGGGGCCGGCCTCCTACGAGCAGTACTTC.

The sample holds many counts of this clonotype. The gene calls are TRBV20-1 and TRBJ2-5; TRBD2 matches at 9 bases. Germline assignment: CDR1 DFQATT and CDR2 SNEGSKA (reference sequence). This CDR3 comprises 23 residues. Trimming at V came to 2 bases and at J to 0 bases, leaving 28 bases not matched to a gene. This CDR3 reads CSARTTFRDSTGTSRPHQETQYF. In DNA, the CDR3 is TGCAGTGCTAGAACCACTTTCCGGGACAGCACCGGGACTAGCCGCCCACACCAAGAGACCCAGTACTTC.

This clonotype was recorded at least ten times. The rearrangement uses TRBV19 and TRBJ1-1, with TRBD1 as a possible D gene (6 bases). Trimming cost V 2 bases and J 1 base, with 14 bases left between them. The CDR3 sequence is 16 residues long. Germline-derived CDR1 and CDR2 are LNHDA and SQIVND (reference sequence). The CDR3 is CASSIIPGHENTEAFF. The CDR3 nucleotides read TGTGCCAGTAGTATAATTCCGGGACACGAGAACACTGAAGCTTTCTTT.

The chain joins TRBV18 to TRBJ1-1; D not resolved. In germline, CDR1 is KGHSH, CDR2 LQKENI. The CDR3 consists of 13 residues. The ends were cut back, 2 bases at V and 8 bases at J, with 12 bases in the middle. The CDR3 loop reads CASSPKGTGEAFF. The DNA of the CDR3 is TGTGCCAGCTCACCAAAAGGAACGGGAGAAGCTTTCTTT. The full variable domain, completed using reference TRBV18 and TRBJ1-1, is NAGVMQNPRHLVRRRGQEARLRCSPMKGHSHVYWYRQLPEEGLKFMVYLQKENIIDESGMPKERFSAEFPKEGPSILRIQQVVRGDSAAYFCASSPKGTGEAFFGQGTRLTVV.

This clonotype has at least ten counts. The CDR3 is CASSLIGGGYTF. The CDR3 DNA reads as TGTGCCAGTTCCCTCATAGGCGGCGGCTACACCTTC. The chain uses TRBV6-5 and TRBJ1-2, with no clear D. This CDR3 has 12 residues. Germline loops: CDR1 MNHEY, CDR2 SVGAGI. V was trimmed by 9 bases and J by 8 bases, leaving 16 bases between them.

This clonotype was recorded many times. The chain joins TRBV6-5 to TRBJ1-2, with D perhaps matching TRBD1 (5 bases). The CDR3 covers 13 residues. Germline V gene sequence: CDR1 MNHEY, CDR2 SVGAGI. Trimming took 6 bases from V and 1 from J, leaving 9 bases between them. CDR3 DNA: TGTGCCAGCAGGGTCAGGGATAACTATGGCTACACCTTC. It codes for CASRVRDNYGYTF.

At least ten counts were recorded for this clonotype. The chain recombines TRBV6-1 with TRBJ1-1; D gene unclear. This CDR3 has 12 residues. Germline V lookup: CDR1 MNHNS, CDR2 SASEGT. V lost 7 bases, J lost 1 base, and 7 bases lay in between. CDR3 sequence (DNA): TGTGCCAGCACTCGCACGAACACTGAAGCTTTCTTT. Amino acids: CASTRTNTEAFF.

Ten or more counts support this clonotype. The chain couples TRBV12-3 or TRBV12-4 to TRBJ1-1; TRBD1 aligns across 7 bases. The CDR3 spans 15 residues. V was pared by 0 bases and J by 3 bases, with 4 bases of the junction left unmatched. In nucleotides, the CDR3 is TGTGCCAGCAGTTTAGCCGCCAGGGGGGACACTGAAGCTTTCTTT. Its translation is CASSLAARGDTEAFF.

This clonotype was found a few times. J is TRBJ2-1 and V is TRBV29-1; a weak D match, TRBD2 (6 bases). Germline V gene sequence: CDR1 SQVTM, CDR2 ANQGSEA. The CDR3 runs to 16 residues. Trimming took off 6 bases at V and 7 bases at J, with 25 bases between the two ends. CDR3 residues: CSVGGLASTTGNEQFF. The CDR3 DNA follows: TGCAGCGTGGGAGGCCTTGCATCTACTACGGGGAATGAGCAGTTCTTC.

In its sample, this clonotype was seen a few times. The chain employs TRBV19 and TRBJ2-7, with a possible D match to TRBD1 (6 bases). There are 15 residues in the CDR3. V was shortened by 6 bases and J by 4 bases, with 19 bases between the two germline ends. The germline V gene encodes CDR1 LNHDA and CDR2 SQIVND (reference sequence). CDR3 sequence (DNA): TGTGCCAGTAGCTCCACAGGGACCACCAGATACGAGCAGTACTTC. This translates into CASSSTGTTRYEQYF.

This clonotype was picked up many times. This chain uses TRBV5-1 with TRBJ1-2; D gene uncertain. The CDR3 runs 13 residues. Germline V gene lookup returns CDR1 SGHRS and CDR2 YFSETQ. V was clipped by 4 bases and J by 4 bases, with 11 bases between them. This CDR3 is CASSREGGYGYTF. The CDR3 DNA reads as TGCGCCAGCAGCCGCGAGGGCGGCTATGGCTACACCTTC.

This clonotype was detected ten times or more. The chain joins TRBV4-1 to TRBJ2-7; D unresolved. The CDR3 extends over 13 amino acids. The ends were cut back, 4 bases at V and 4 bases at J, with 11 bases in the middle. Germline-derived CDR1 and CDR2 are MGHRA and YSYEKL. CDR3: CASSLSDAYEQYF. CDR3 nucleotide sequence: TGCGCCAGCAGCCTCTCCGACGCATACGAGCAGTACTTC.

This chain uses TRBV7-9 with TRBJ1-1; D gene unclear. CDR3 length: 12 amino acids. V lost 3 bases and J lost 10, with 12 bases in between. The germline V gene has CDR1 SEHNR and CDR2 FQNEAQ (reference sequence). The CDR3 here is CASSFRQDRAFF. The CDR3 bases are TGTGCCAGCAGCTTTAGGCAGGATCGAGCTTTCTTT.

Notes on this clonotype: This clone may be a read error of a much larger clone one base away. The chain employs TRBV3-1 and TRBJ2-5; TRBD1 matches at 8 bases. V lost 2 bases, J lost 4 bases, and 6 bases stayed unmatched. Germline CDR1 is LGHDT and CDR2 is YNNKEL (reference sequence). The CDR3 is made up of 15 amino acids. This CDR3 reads CASSQYRGQAETQYF. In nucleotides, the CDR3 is TGTGCCAGCAGCCAATACCGGGGACAGGCAGAGACCCAGTACTTC.

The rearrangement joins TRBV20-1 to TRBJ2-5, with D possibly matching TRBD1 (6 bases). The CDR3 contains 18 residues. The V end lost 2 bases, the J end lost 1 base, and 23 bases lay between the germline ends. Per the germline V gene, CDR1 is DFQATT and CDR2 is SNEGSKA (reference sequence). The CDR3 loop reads CSARRVSEGHIFQETQYF. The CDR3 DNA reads TGCAGTGCTAGAAGGGTTTCAGAGGGACATATATTCCAAGAGACCCAGTACTTC.

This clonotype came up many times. CDR3 DNA sequence: TGTGCCTGGGGACCTACAGGGGACGGCTACACCTTC. It yields the protein CAWGPTGDGYTF. The chain uses TRBV30 and TRBJ1-2; 7 bases are a match to TRBD1. Germline V CDR1 and CDR2: GTSNPN, SVGIG (reference sequence). The V segment lost 5 bases and the J segment 8 bases; nucleotides outside the gene matches: 8. CDR3 length: 12 residues.